This T cell receptor (beta chain) appears in the sequencing data of a study of cytomegalovirus exposure and HLA in healthy donors. 13 Jbeta primers and 60 Vbeta primers were used for the PCR. Assay used: immunoSEQ multiplex PCR; TCRdb lists only in-frame clones, some missing. The data contain about 180,000 clones, roughly four fifths of them singletons. V gave up 3 bases and J gave up 5 bases, with 8 bases separating them. Germline-derived CDR1 and CDR2 are SGHTA and FQGNSA. The CDR3 is 13 residues long. As regards this clone: Antigen unknown.

Study-wide points: By HLA locus, TCR association rates varied in a later analysis, with DRB1 showing the most and HLA-C the fewest.

The chain joins TRBV7-2 to TRBJ1-5; D possibly corresponds to TRBD1 (5 bases). Sequenced input: PBMCs. This clonotype was obtained from a man between 18 and 35 years old in good health and CMV-seronegative. CDR3 loop: CASSFSTDQPQHF. DNA of the CDR3: TGTGCCAGCAGCTTCTCGACAGATCAGCCCCAGCATTTT. The full variable domain, its missing parts supplied by reference TRBV7-2 and TRBJ1-5, is GAGVSQSPSNKVTEKGKDVELRCDPISGHTALYWYRQSLGQGLEFLIYFQGNSAPDKSGLPSDRFSAERTGGSVSTLTIQRTQQEDSAVYLCASSFSTDQPQHFGDGTRLSIL.